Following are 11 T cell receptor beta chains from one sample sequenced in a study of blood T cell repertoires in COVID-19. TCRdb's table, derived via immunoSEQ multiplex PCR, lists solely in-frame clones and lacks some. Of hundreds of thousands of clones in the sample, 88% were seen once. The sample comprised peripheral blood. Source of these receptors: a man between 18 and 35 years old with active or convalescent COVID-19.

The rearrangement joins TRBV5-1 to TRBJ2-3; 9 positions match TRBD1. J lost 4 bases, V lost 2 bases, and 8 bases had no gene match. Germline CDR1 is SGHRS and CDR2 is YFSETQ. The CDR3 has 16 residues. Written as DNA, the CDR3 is TGCGCCAGCAGCTTACAGGGGGCGGGGGTTTCAGATACGCAGTATTTT. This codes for CASSLQGAGVSDTQYF.

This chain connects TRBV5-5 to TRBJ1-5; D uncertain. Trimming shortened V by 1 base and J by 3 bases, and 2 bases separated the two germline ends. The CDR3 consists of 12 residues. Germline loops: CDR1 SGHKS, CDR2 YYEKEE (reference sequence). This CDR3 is CASSLYNQPQHF. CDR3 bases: TGTGCCAGCAGCTTGTACAATCAGCCCCAGCATTTT.

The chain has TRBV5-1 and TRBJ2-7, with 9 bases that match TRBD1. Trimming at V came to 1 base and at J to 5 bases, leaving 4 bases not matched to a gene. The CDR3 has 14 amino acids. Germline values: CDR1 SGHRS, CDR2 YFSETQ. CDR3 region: CASSLTGGADEQYF. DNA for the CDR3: TGCGCCAGCAGCTTGACAGGGGGCGCGGACGAGCAGTACTTC.

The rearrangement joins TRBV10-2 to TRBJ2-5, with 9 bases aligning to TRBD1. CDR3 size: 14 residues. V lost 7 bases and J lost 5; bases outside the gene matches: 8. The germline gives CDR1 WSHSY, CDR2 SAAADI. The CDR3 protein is CASNPLQGAETQYF. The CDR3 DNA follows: TGCGCCAGCAACCCGCTACAGGGGGCTGAGACCCAGTACTTC.

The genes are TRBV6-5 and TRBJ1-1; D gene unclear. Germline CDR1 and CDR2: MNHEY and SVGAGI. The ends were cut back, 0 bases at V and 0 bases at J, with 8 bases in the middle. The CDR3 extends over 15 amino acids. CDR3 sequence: CASSYSSRVNTEAFF. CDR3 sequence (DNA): TGTGCCAGCAGTTACTCATCCCGAGTGAACACTGAAGCTTTCTTT.

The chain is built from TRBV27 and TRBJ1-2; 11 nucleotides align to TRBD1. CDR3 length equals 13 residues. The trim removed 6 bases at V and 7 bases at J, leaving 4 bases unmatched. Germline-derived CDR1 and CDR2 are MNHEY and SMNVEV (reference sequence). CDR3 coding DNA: TGTGCCAGCAGCCGGACAGGGGGCTCTGGCTACACCTTC. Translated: CASSRTGGSGYTF.

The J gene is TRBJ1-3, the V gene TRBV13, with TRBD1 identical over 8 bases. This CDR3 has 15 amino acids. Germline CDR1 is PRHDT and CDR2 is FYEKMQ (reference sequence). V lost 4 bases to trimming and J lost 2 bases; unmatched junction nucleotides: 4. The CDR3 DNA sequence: TGTGCCAGCAGCTCCCAGACAGGGGCTGGAAACACCATATATTTT. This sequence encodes CASSSQTGAGNTIYF.

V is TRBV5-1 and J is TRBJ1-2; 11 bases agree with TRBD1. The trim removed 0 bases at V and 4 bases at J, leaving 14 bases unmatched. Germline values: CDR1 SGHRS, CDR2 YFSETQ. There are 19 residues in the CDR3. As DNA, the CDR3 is TGCGCCAGCAGCTTGGTTGTATGGACAGGGGGCGTCATACGCTATGGCTACACCTTC. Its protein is CASSLVVWTGGVIRYGYTF.

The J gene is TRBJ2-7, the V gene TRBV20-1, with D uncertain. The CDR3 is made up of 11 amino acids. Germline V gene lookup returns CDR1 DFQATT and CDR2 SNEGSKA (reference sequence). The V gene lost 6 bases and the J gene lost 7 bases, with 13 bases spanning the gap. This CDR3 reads CSAITAFEQYF. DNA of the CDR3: TGCAGTGCCATAACAGCTTTTGAGCAGTACTTC.

This CDR3 is CASRIPAGGENEQFF. The CDR3 nucleotides read TGTGCCAGTAGGATACCAGCGGGGGGCGAAAATGAGCAGTTCTTC. The genes are TRBV19 and TRBJ2-1; TRBD2 matches 9 bases. The length of the CDR3 is 15 residues. Unmatched junction bases numbered 10, after V lost 6 bases and J lost 7 bases. The germline gives CDR1 LNHDA, CDR2 SQIVND (reference sequence).

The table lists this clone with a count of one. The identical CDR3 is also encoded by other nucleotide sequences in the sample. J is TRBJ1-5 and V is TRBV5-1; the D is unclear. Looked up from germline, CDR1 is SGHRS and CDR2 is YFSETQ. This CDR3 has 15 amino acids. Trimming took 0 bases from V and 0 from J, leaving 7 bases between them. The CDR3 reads CASSLDGDSNQPQHF. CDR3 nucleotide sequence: TGCGCCAGCAGCTTGGACGGGGATAGCAATCAGCCCCAGCATTTT.